This T cell receptor beta chain was captured by sequencing in a study of CD8+CD57+ T cells in acquired aplastic anemia. Overall study context: Across the sorted CD4+ and CD8+ cells, DNA amounts averaged approximately 3 ug. General study findings and limits: Patients shared twenty-nine CD8+ CDR3 sequences with controls.

Template material for TCR beta VDJ and CDR3 profiling consisted of genomic DNA. TCRdb redid the calling of the reads with MiXCR, one entry per CDR3 protein. The sample carries about 160,000 distinct CDR3 sequences, 40% to 50% recorded once. Germline V gives CDR1 SQVTM, CDR2 ANQGSEA. The ends were cut back, 4 bases at V and 2 bases at J, with 14 bases in the middle. CDR3 length: 15 residues. This clonotype was seen at least ten times. Its antigen is not known. All patients picked for sequencing had shown, by flow cytometry, an expansion of CD8+CD57+ cells. Severe acquired aplastic anemia was the diagnosis recorded for all patients.

The J gene is TRBJ2-2, the V gene TRBV29-1; D gene uncertain. Sequences were obtained from sorted CD4+, CD8+, or CD8+CD57+ T cells (not recorded which) from PBMCs. The clonotype originates from a human donor with aplastic anemia. This CDR3 reads CSVGAALTNTGELFF. The CDR3 DNA reads as TGCAGCGTTGGGGCAGCATTAACTAACACCGGGGAGCTGTTTTTT.